This T cell receptor beta chain is drawn from a study of blood T cells in healthy people across ages. A J-beta primer mix and a sample-barcoded 5' primer were used in a second PCR of about 6 to 12 cycles. Every sample returned 2.5 million or more CDR3-containing paired-end reads. Using its own MiXCR run on the 5' RACE reads, TCRdb lists one record per CDR3 protein. The sample shows about a million distinct CDR3 sequences, roughly 48% of them seen only once. As concerns this clonotype: What it binds is unknown.

V was shortened by 4 bases and J by 0 bases, with 10 bases between the two germline ends. The germline V gene encodes CDR1 SQVTM and CDR2 ANQGSEA. The CDR3 has 14 residues. General study points: With unsorted PBMCs, a conclusive comparison of naive versus antigen-experienced cells was not possible.

Donors ranged from about 6 to 90 years old and were healthy Caucasians in Russia. The chain employs TRBV29-1 and TRBJ1-3, with D uncertain. The sequence derives from a man aged 30 to 45 in good health. Material: blood. CDR3 in amino acids: CSVGQVDSGNTIYF. The CDR3 nucleotides read TGCAGCGTTGGGCAGGTTGACTCTGGAAACACCATATATTTT.